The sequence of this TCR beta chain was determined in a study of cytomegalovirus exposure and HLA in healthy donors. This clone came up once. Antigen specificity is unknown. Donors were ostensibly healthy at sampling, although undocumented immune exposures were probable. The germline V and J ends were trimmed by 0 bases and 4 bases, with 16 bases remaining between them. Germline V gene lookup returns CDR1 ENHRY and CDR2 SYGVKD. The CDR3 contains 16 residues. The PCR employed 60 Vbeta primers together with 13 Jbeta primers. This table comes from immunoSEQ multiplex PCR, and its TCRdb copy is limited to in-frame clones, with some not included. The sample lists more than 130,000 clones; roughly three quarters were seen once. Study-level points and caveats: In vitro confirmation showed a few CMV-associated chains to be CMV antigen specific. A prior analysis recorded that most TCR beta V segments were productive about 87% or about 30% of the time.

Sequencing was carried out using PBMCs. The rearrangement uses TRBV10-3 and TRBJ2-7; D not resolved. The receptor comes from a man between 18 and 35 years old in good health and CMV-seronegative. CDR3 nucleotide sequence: TGTGCCATCAGTGAGTCTAACAGCAACTTTGTGTACGAGCAGTACTTC. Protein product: CAISESNSNFVYEQYF.